In its sample, the clone carrying this T cell receptor (beta chain) was seen many times. CDR3 size: 17 residues. V was pared by 5 bases and J by 0 bases, with 14 bases between. The data stem from a study of blood T cells in healthy people across ages. A J-beta primer mix and a sample-barcoded 5' primer were used in a second PCR of roughly 6 to 12 cycles. From the 5' RACE reads, TCRdb called clonotypes with MiXCR, one entry per CDR3 protein. The table includes about 930,000 distinct CDR3 sequences, roughly 28% detected once. This sample also belongs to another study, concerning T cells of mothers and their children.

This sequence originates from a woman aged 40 to 50 in good health. This rearrangement joins TRBV12-3 or TRBV12-4 to TRBJ2-6; maybe TRBD1 (6 bases). The sequenced sample consisted of blood. This CDR3 reads CASSMDSTPSGANVLTF. As DNA, the CDR3 is TGTGCCAGCAGTATGGACAGCACCCCCTCTGGGGCCAACGTCCTGACTTTC.